This entry features one T cell receptor beta chain sequence. Its antigen has not been determined. No base qualities exist here, and no much larger clone lies one base off it. These data belong to a study of blood T cell repertoires in COVID-19 (dated by TCRdb to about 2020). About the study as a whole: Samples covering the acute and convalescent phases of COVID-19 were provided by collaborators in the United States, Italy and Spain. The material from the prospective study consisted of cDNA or gDNA derived from T cells, B-cell-depleted T cells, or PBMCs. The dataset comprised deeply sampled blood TCRbeta repertoires from subjects exposed to, actively infected with, or recovered from COVID-19. A freely available public database, intended as a resource for researchers studying the immune response to SARS-CoV-2, is where the repertoires were released. Samples were obtained from the ongoing ImmuneRACE study (first 160 participants) and from roughly 1,300 subjects provided by 6 global collaborators. Sample metadata almost always included a de-identified subject ID, COVID-19 status, age in years and sex. HLA class I and class II types, where available, came from metadata supplied by the sample provider rather than from assay-based typing. Overall results and qualifications from the work: The quantity of clinical and demographic metadata differed by source and by participant and was supplied without curation.

TCRbeta CDR3 regions were amplified from genomic DNA using the immunoSEQ Assay, a bias-controlled multiplex PCR. The original pipeline was this. Within the assay, amplification of reference gene primers was used to estimate how many nucleated cells each sample contained. To quantify the absolute abundance of each unique TCRbeta CDR3 rearrangement, sequence reads were collapsed and filtered. For each sample, productive Simpson clonality was calculated by taking the square root of Simpson's diversity index across productive rearrangements. The table comes from immuneACCESS by way of TCRdb, which keeps in-frame sequences with V and J called. Part of the clones is missing from these tables; in studies checked, under half for an unresolved V gene and the rest for unknown reasons. Clone size and the V and J calls come from that table; the DNA yielded D and trimming. The sample yields around 250,000 clones; approximately 88% were counted once. The ten largest account for around 9.6% of the sample.

One collaborating source in Seattle enrolled patients while the patients were actively infected and followed the patients over time throughout the course of disease. Each collaborating institution followed its own protocols to collect whole blood in K2EDTA tubes. For TCRbeta analysis, collaborators shipped samples as frozen whole blood, isolated PBMCs, or DNA extracted from either of those sample types. This sequence originates from a woman aged 70-85 years with COVID-19, enrolled during active disease. Specimen: peripheral blood.

CDR3 protein: CASTLTGAGYTF. The DNA sequence is TGTGCCAGCACCCTGACAGGGGCGGGCTACACCTTC. Recombination connected TRBV6-5 to TRBJ1-2; 8 of the junction bases match TRBD1. The CDR3 has 12 amino acids, counting the end cysteine and phenylalanine. This entry keeps only the CDR3 DNA: 36 bases, framed from base 1. At the junction V is shortened by 7 bases and J by 8 bases; bases outside the gene matches: 6. The germline V gene provides CDR1 MNHEY and CDR2 SVGAGI.